The source of this T cell receptor (beta chain) is a study of OX40 agonist ivuxolimab in advanced cancers. Study-level background: The eligibility criteria allowed prior anti-PD-1, anti-PD-L1 or anti-CTLA-4 therapy, and approximately 40% had some. Study conclusions and caveats: Partial responders treated at 0.1-3.0 mg/kg exhibited clonal expansion among the lowest measured.

The table came from immunoSEQ multiplex PCR; TCRdb's copy has only in-frame clones and leaves some out. The repertoire includes roughly 79,000 clones, 85% to 95% of them detected once, and approximately 9.9% sits in the top ten. On cycle 4 day 1 and cycle 7 day 1, as well as at baseline, blood was sampled. Points on this clone: Antigen specificity is unknown.

Material: CD4+ or CD8+ T cells sorted from blood, obtained in a trial of the OX40 agonist ivuxolimab. The clonotype was recovered from an adult with an advanced solid tumor such as melanoma, head and neck, liver or kidney cancer.

CDR3 residues: CASSPRGREAETQYF. As DNA, the CDR3 is TGCGCCAGCAGCCCCCGGGGCAGGGAAGCAGAGACCCAGTACTTC. The gene calls are TRBV4-1 and TRBJ2-5, with D perhaps being TRBD1 or TRBD2 (5 bases each). The CDR3 contains 15 residues. Per germline, CDR1 MGHRA and CDR2 YSYEKL. The V end was cut by 4 bases, the J end by 4 bases, with 16 bases between.